This T cell receptor beta chain was sequenced in a study of T-cell reconstitution after alpha-beta-depleted transplantation in children. A TCRbeta library incorporating unique molecular identifiers was prepared. TCRdb analysed the PCR reads with MiXCR anew, one entry per CDR3 protein. The sample has about 360,000 distinct CDR3 sequences; more than 10% are singletons. This CDR3 comprises 13 residues. Germline assignment: CDR1 MDHEN and CDR2 SYDVKM. V shed 4 bases and J shed 8 bases, with 11 bases lying between them. This clonotype was found many times. The chain recombines TRBV28 with TRBJ1-4; D remains unclear. The sample in question was PBMCs, obtained from the stem cell graft. This clonotype was obtained from a human donor who donated a stem cell graft to a child with Fanconi anemia. Here the CDR3 reads CASSSFVREKLFF. DNA of the CDR3: TGTGCCAGCAGTTCGTTCGTTCGAGAAAAACTGTTTTTT.